The entry below describes one T cell receptor beta chain. Its antigen is still unknown. This sample is part of a study of shared clonotypes between healthy human individuals. General study results and limits: The naive CD4 repertoires of a handful of donors were compared, and approximately 4.7% of clonotypes were shared.

Donors had no recently reported acute infections or vaccinations and were HIV-negative. Sequenced by immunoSEQ multiplex PCR; TCRdb stores in-frame clones only, minus some. The sample consists of over a million clones, about 75% of them appearing once. This CDR3 has 16 amino acids. Germline CDR1 reads SNHLY; CDR2 reads FYNNEI. V gave up 2 bases and J gave up 5 bases; unmatched junction bases: 9. V and J are TRBV2 and TRBJ2-3, with 8 bases aligning to TRBD2. This sequence was found in a man aged 18 to 35 in good health. The sequencing input was memory CD4+ T cells sorted from blood. Noted subset: CD45RA-negative fraction. This CDR3 is CASSENPGGAKDTQYF. The CDR3 DNA reads TGTGCCAGCAGTGAAAATCCCGGGGGGGCAAAAGATACGCAGTATTTT.